This T cell receptor (beta chain) is drawn from a study of blood T cell repertoires in COVID-19. Study in general: The samples span acute and convalescent COVID-19 from the United States, Italy and Spain. Sources were T cells, B-cell-depleted T cells, or PBMCs; the material itself was cDNA or gDNA.

CDR1 MNHEY and CDR2 SVGAGI come from the germline V gene. This CDR3 region has 15 residues. The J segment lost 2 bases and the V segment lost 6 bases, leaving 10 bases of the junction unmatched. Authors' processing steps: Amplification of reference gene primers was used by the study to estimate nucleated cell counts. Here immunoSEQ multiplex PCR was the method, and the copy in TCRdb shows in-frame clones only, minus some. The D gene and trimming were derived from the DNA, and the V and J assignments and clone size from that table. This sample has about 84,000 clones, with about 96% found just once. The sample comprised peripheral blood. This TCR came from a human donor with active COVID-19. The donor label of this sample is uncertain. The chain employs TRBV6-5 and TRBJ2-7, with 7 bases fitting TRBD2. The CDR3 loop reads CASSQVAGEAYEQYF. CDR3 nucleotide sequence: TGTGCCAGCAGCCAGGTTGCGGGAGAGGCCTACGAGCAGTACTTC.